These 6 T cell receptor beta chains originate from one sample sequenced in a study of shared clonotypes between healthy human individuals. Only in-frame clones appear in the TCRdb table, and some are missing; sequencing was by immunoSEQ multiplex PCR. The sample consists of 2 million to 3 million clones, more than 80% of them appearing once. Sequencing was performed on naive CD4+ T cells sorted from blood. Subset: CD45RA+ positively selected. The receptor set was obtained from a young man in good health.

The chain joins TRBV10-3 to TRBJ2-7; D not certain. V was cut by 7 bases and J by 2 bases, with 9 bases left in between. Germline V gene sequence: CDR1 ENHRY, CDR2 SYGVKD. CDR3 length equals 12 residues. The DNA for the CDR3 is TGTGCCATCAAGAACGACGCCTACGAGCAGTACTTC. Its translation is CAIKNDAYEQYF.

The chain couples TRBV6-6 to TRBJ2-5; D unresolved. The CDR3 loop spans 13 amino acids. The V gene's germline CDR1 is MNHNY and CDR2 SVGAGI (reference sequence). V lost 2 bases and J 5 bases, leaving 9 bases between the germline ends. This CDR3 is CASSYNLRETQYF. The CDR3 DNA is TGTGCCAGCAGTTACAACCTCCGGGAGACCCAGTACTTC.

The chain is built from TRBV18 and TRBJ2-3, with 9 bases aligning to TRBD2. V lost 6 bases and J lost 7; bases outside the gene matches: 17. The CDR3 spans 17 residues. From germline, CDR1 is KGHSH and CDR2 LQKENI. The CDR3 nucleotides are TGTGCCAGCTCCCGGGTTGGGCCGGGACTAGCACCTAATACGCAGTATTTT. The encoded protein is CASSRVGPGLAPNTQYF.

This chain links TRBV7-2 with TRBJ2-7, with D tentatively TRBD1 or TRBD2 (5 bases each). CDR1 is SGHTA, CDR2 FQGNSA, per germline. V lost 5 bases, J lost 1 base, and 15 bases lay in between. The CDR3 totals 15 residues. The CDR3 region has the DNA TGTGCCAGCAGCCCAACCGGGGCCGTTTCCTACGAGCAGTACTTC. Amino acid sequence: CASSPTGAVSYEQYF.

The count of this clone is one. This chain links TRBV4-3 with TRBJ2-6; perhaps TRBD1 as D (5 bases). The CDR3 contains 16 residues. V was clipped by 4 bases and J by 0 bases, with 10 bases between them. Per the germline V gene, CDR1 is LGHNA and CDR2 is YSLEER. The CDR3 spells CASSRSTGSGANVLTF. CDR3 sequence (DNA): TGCGCCAGCAGCCGCTCTACAGGCTCTGGGGCCAACGTCCTGACTTTC.

As to this clone: The identical CDR3 is also encoded by other nucleotide sequences in the sample. The V and J genes are TRBV6-1 and TRBJ2-6; either TRBD1 or TRBD2 may fit D (5 bases each). Germline V gene sequence: CDR1 MNHNS, CDR2 SASEGT. This CDR3 is 15 amino acids long. Trimming left V 6 bases short and J 0 bases short, with 9 bases between. CDR3 amino acids: CASSEGSSGANVLTF. DNA for the CDR3: TGTGCCAGCAGCGAGGGGAGCTCTGGGGCCAACGTCCTGACTTTC.